Here is one T cell receptor beta chain with its context. The CDR3 covers 14 residues. V lost 3 bases, J lost 10 bases, and 17 bases lay in between. CDR1 and CDR2 (germline): SGHRS, YFSETQ. This sample is part of a study of technical replicates of blood from several donors. The repertoire was sequenced with immunoSEQ multiplex PCR; TCRdb's copy has only in-frame clones and lacks some. The sample contains 80,000 or so clones, approximately 94% of which appear only once. The material sequenced was T cells isolated from PBMCs. The J gene is TRBJ2-4, the V gene TRBV5-1, with no clear D. The receptor comes from a human donor in good health. CDR3 DNA sequence: TGCGCCAGCAGCTCGATCCCGGCAGGAACAATTCAGTACTTC. This translates into CASSSIPAGTIQYF.